This paragraph reports one T cell receptor beta chain. In this sample, this clonotype turned up a few times. Its binding antigen is unknown. Base qualities are not provided; no much larger clone lies one nucleotide away. The data are from a study of blood T cells in healthy people across ages (dated by TCRdb to about 2015). Context from the whole study: In model experiments, template switching captured about one uniquely barcoded TCR beta cDNA molecule for every two T cells. The donors were divided into four age groups: young (average around 16 years), middle-aged (roughly 40), aged (roughly 66) and long-lived (82). Using deep sequencing normalized with unique cDNA molecular identifiers, the study measured how TCR beta repertoire diversity changes with age. For two donors (one aged 18 to 29 and one aged 80 or older), the study analyzed two additional independent replicas of 1 million unique cDNA reads from the same blood draw. Donors of different ages were randomly distributed across sequencing lanes to avoid experimental bias. The paper as a whole reports these results and caveats: Compared with the aged group, the long-lived group had more naive CD4+ T cells, fewer expanded clones and increased TCR diversity, a pattern suggesting age selection. Bulk unsorted PBMC profiling prevented conclusive comparison of naive and antigen-experienced compartments. Observed TCR beta diversity per million T cells fell roughly linearly with age, and a significant reduction was already apparent by age around 39. The percentage of naive T cells measured by flow cytometry correlated strongly with observed TCR beta diversity. Because the CMV infection status of the donors was unknown, age-related changes in expanded clonotypes may potentially have been confounded. Total diversity estimates from one million sequenced T cells were considered lower bounds and underestimates.

Systemically healthy Caucasian individuals from Russia, over 30 in total and aged roughly 6 to 100 years, were included as donors. Each donor gave around 9 milliliters of peripheral blood, collected into EDTA-treated Vacutainer tubes. Ficoll-Paque density-gradient centrifugation was used to isolate PBMCs, with at least 7 million per sample. Trizol reagent was used to extract total RNA from PBMCs, with at least 5 micrograms per sample. For every donor, an aliquot of PBMCs went through flow cytometry to measure the percentages of naive CD45RAhigh/CD27high T cells. Inclusive of the bounding cysteine and phenylalanine, the CDR3 is 16 residues long. CDR3 DNA is the only sequence kept; it has 48 bases, read in frame from the first base. Trimming accounts for 4 bases at V and 5 bases at J, while the number of junction bases matched to no gene is 9. The CDR1 and CDR2 encoded by the germline V gene (reference sequence) are LNHNV and YYDKDF.

Library prep was done by 5' RACE. The listed sequencing device is Illumina HiSeq 2500. A second 7 to 11 cycle PCR used a sample-barcoded 5' primer and a J-beta primer mix. A template-switch 5' adaptor carrying 12 random nucleotides introduced a unique molecular identifier onto each TCR beta cDNA molecule. At least 3 million CDR3-containing paired-end reads were obtained from each sample. The Mint cDNA synthesis kit, primed by a TRBC-specific oligonucleotide, was used to synthesize first-strand cDNA from all RNA. All cDNA was treated with uracil-DNA glycosylase and then went through a first 18-cycle PCR with the universal primers M1SS and BC2_uni_R. The authors' analysis ran thus. Each sample was normalized by randomly selecting 1 million high-quality reads, each carrying a distinct molecular identifier. Instead of being binned into consensus sequences, reads that shared molecular identifiers were thrown out. CDR3 identification, clonotype clustering and error correction used MiTCR with a Q25 quality threshold and the strictest error-elimination algorithm. Lower-bound total TCR beta diversity was estimated with a nonparametric unseen species model using Euler transformation. Starting from the raw public reads, TCRdb applied fastp trimming at Q25, assembled clones with MiXCR and retained in-frame beta chains. Merged by CDR3 protein, the rows form single entries marked with the most common genes and DNA. For this entry, the V and J calls and clone size follow TCRdb and not the study's own pipeline. This sample comprises over a million distinct CDR3 sequences, under 55% of them detected only once. About 19% of the sample is held by the ten biggest clonotypes.

Sequencing was done on a sample of blood. The chain uses TRBV15 and TRBJ2-3; 10 bases in the junction line up with TRBD2. The clonotype originates from a woman aged 55-69 years in good health. The nucleotides are TGTGCCACCAGCATACCTAGCGGGAGTTTTGGAGATACGCAGTATTTT. It encodes CATSIPSGSFGDTQYF.